The clone carrying this T cell receptor beta chain showed up many times. The antigen is unknown. A universal primer site was created by template switching, with the cDNA bearing unique molecular identifiers. TCRdb used MiXCR to reprocess the 5' RACE reads, holding one entry per CDR3 protein. The data contain around 340,000 distinct CDR3 sequences, around 9% of them singletons. CDR1 is MNHNS, CDR2 SASEGT, per germline. V gave up 5 bases and J gave up 7 bases; unmatched junction bases: 5. The CDR3 is 13 residues long. This sample was included in a study of identical twins. Study-wide results and limits: Out-of-frame alpha sequences that twins shared showed excess low generation probability.

Sequencing used naive T cells sorted from blood. V gene TRBV6-1 combines with J gene TRBJ2-1; 7 bases map to TRBD2. This TCR was sampled from a woman between 45 and 60 years old in good health. CDR3 in DNA: TGTGCCAGCAGTCCATATAGCGGGAATGAGCAGTTCTTC. Its protein product is CASSPYSGNEQFF.